This TCR beta chain was observed in a study of T cell repertoires in cytomegalovirus infection. The wider study: A matching HLA type, together with CMV infection, was signaled by public TCR beta signatures.

TCRdb ran MiXCR on the reads and lists one entry per CDR3 protein. The sample includes fewer than 850,000 distinct CDR3 sequences, almost 30% seen only once; the top ten take roughly 14%. Germline V lookup: CDR1 MNHEY, CDR2 SMNVEV (reference sequence). Deletions cut 9 bases from V and 5 bases from J, with 16 bases between. The CDR3 is 13 amino acids. As concerns this clonotype: The antigen remains undetermined.

The origin of this receptor is a human donor in good health (CMV status not recorded). Some clones in this sample may be carry-over from other donors' samples. Sequenced material: cultured CD8+ T cells from PBMCs, taken from culture after CMV antigen stimulation. The chain has TRBV27 and TRBJ1-1; TRBD1 is a possible D gene (5 bases). The CDR3 region has the DNA TGTGCCAGTTATCAGGGAAGTCGTACTGAAGCTTTCTTT. Protein sequence: CASYQGSRTEAFF.